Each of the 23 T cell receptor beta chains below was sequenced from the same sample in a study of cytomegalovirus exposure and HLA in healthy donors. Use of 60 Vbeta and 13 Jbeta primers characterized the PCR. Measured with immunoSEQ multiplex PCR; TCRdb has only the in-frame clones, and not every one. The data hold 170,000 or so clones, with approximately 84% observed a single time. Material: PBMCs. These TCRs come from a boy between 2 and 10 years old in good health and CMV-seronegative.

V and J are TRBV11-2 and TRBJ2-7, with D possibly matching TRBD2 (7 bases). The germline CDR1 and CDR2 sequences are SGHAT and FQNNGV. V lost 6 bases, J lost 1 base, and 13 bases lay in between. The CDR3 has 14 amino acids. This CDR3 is CASRRGQASYEQYF. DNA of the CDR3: TGTGCCAGCAGGCGGGGGCAGGCGTCCTACGAGCAGTACTTC.

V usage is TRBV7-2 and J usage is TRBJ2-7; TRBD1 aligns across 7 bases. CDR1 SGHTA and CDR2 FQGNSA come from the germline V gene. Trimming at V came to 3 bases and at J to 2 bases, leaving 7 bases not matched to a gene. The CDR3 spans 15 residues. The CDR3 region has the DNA TGTGCCAGCAGCTTTGGCCAGGGGGACACCTACGAGCAGTACTTC. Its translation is CASSFGQGDTYEQYF.

The CDR3 nucleotides read TGTGCCAGCAGTGAATGGCGGGAGGGAGGCGGGGAGCTGTTTTTT. Translation gives CASSEWREGGGELFF. The V call is TRBV25-1, the J call TRBJ2-2; 9 nucleotides agree with TRBD2. Trimming cost V 1 base and J 7 bases; bases outside gene matches: 4. The CDR3 length is 15 residues. Germline V CDR1 and CDR2: MGHDK, SYGVNS. The full variable domain, with the rest looked up from reference TRBV25-1 and TRBJ2-2, is EADIYQTPRYLVIGTGKKITLECSQTMGHDKMYWYQQDPGMELHLIHYSYGVNSTEKGDLSSESTVSRIRTEHFPLTLESARPSHTSQYLCASSEWREGGGELFFGEGSRLTVL.

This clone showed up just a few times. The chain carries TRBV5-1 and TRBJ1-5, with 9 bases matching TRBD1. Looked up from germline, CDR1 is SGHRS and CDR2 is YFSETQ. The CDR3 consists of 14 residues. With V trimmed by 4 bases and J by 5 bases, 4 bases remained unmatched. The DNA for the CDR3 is TGCGCCAGCAGCAGGACAGGGGAGGATCAGCCCCAGCATTTT. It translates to CASSRTGEDQPQHF.

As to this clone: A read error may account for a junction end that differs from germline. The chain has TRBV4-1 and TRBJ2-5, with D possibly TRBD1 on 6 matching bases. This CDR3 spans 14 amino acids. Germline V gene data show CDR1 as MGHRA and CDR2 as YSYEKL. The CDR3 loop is CASSTRQDFYDTNF. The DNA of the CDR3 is TGCGCCAGCAGCACTCGACAGGATTTCTACGATACGAACTTC.

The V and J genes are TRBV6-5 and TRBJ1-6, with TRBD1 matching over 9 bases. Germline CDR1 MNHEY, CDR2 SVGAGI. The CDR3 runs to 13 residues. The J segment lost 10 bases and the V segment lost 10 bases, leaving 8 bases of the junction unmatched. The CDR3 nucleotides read TGTGCCACTCACCGGGACAGGGAATCACCCCTCCACTTT. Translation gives CATHRDRESPLHF.

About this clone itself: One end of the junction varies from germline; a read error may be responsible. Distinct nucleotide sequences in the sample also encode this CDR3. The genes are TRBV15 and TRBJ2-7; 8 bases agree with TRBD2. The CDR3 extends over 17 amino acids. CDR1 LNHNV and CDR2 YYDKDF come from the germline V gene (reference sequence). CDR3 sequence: CATSRGPEREQPYEQYF. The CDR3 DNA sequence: TGCGCCACCAGCAGAGGTCCGGAGCGGGAGCAGCCTTACGAGCAGTACTTC. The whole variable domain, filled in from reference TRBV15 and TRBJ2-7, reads DAMVIQNPRYQVTQFGKPVTLSCSQTLNHNVMYWYQQKSSQAPKLLFHYYDKDFNNEADTPDNFQSRRPNTSFCFLDIRSPGLGDTAMYLCATSRGPEREQPYEQYFGPGTRLTVT.

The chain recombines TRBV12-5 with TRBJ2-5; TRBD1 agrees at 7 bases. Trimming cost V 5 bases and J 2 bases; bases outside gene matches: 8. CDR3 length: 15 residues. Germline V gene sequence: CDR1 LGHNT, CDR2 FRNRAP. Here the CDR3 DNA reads TGTGCTAGTGGTCCCGGGACAGAGTCACAAGAGACCCAGTACTTC. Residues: CASGPGTESQETQYF.

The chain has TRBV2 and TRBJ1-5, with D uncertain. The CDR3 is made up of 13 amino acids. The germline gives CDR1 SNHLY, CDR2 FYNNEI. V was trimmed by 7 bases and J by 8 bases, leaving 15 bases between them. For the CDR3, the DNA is TGTGCCAGCACCCCGGGAGGGAATAAGCCCCAGCATTTT. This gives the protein CASTPGGNKPQHF.

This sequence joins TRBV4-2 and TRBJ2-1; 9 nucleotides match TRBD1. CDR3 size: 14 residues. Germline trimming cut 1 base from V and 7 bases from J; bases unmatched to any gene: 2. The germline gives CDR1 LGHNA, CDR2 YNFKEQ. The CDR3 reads CASSQGTGVNEQFF. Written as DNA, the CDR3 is TGTGCCAGCAGCCAAGGGACAGGGGTAAATGAGCAGTTCTTC.

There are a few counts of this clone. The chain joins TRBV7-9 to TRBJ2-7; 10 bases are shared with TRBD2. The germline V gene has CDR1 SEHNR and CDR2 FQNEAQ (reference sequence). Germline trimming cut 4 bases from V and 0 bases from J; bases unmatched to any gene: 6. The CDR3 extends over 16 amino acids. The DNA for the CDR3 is TGTGCCAGCAGCTCCACCGGACTAGCGGTCTCCTACGAGCAGTACTTC. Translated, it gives CASSSTGLAVSYEQYF.

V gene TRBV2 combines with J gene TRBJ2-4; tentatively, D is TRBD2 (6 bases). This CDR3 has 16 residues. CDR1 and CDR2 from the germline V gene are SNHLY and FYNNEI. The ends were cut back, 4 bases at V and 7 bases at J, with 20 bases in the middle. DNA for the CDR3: TGTGCCAGCAGTGGGGGAGGCACTAGAGGTGTGAACATTCAGTACTTC. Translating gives CASSGGGTRGVNIQYF.

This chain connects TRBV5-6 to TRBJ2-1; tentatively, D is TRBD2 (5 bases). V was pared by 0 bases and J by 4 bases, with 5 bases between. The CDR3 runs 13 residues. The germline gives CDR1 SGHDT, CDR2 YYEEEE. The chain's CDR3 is CASSLGGYNEQFF. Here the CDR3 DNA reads TGTGCCAGCAGCTTGGGAGGGTACAATGAGCAGTTCTTC.

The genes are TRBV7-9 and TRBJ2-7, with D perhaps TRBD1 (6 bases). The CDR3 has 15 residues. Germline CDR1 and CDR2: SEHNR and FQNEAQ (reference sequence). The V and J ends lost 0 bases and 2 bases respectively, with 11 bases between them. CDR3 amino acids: CASSLATGPTYEQYF. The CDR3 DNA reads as TGTGCCAGCAGCTTAGCGACAGGACCCACCTACGAGCAGTACTTC.

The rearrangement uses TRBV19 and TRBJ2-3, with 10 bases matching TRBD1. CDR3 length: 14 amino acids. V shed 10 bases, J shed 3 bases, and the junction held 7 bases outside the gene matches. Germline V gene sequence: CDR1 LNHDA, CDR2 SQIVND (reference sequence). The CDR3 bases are TGTGCCATTGGACAGGGGGACGGGACAGATACGCAGTATTTT. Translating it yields CAIGQGDGTDTQYF.

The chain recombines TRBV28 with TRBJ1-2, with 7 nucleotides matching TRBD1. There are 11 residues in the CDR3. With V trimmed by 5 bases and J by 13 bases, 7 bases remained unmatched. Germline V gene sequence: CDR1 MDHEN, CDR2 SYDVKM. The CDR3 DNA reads TGTGCCAGCAGTCTTGGGACAGTCCGCACCTTC. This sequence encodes CASSLGTVRTF.

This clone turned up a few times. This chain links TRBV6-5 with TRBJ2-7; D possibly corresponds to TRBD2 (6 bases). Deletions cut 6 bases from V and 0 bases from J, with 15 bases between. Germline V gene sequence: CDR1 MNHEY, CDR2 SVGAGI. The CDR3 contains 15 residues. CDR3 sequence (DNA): TGTGCCAGCAGCCCCAGCGGGCAGTACTCCTACGAGCAGTACTTC. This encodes CASSPSGQYSYEQYF.

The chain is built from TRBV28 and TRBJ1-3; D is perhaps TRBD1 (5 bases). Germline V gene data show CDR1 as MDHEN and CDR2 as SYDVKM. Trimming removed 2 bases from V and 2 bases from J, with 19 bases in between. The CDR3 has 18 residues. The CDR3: CASSLISMGGRAGNTIYF. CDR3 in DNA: TGTGCCAGCAGTTTAATCTCAATGGGGGGAAGAGCTGGAAACACCATATATTTT.

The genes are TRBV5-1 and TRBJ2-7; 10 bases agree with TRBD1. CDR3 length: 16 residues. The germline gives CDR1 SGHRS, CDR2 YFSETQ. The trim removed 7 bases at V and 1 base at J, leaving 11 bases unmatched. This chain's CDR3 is CASEPGQGFQSYEQYF. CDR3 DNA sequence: TGCGCCAGCGAGCCGGGACAGGGGTTTCAGTCCTACGAGCAGTACTTC.

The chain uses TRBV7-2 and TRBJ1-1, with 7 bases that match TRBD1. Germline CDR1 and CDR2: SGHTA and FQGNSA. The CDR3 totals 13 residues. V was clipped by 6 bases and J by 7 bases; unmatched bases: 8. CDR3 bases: TGTGCCAGCAGTCTAAACCGACAGGGTGAAGCTTTCTTT. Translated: CASSLNRQGEAFF.

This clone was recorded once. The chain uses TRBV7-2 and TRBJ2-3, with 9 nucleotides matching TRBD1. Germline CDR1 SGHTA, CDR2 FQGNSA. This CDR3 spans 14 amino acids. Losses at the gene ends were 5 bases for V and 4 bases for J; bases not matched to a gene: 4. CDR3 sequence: CASSPDRGADTQYF. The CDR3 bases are TGTGCCAGCAGCCCTGACAGGGGGGCAGATACGCAGTATTTT.

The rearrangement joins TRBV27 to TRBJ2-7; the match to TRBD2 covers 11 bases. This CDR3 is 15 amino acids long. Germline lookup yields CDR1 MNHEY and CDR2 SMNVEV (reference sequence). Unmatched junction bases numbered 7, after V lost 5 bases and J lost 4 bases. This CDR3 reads CASSLGSSGRYEQYF. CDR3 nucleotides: TGTGCCAGCAGTCTAGGGTCTAGCGGGAGGTACGAGCAGTACTTC.

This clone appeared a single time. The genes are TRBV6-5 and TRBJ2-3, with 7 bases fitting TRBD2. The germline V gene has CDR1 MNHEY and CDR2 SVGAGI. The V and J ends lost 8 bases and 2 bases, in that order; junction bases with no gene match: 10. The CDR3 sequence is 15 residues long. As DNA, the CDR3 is TGTGCCAGCTCGGCCGGGGGAGGGTACACAGATACGCAGTATTTT. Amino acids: CASSAGGGYTDTQYF.